Below are 19 T cell receptor beta chains sequenced from a single sample in a study of cytomegalovirus exposure and HLA in healthy donors. The primer mix had 60 Vbeta and 13 Jbeta primers. Sequencing was performed with immunoSEQ multiplex PCR; in TCRdb, only in-frame clones are kept and a portion is missing. The sample carries about 190,000 clones, 65% to 85% recorded once. Sequenced input: PBMCs. These receptors all stem from a man in his forties or fifties in good health and CMV-seropositive.

The chain carries TRBV27 and TRBJ1-4, with D maybe TRBD1 (5 bases). Germline lookup yields CDR1 MNHEY and CDR2 SMNVEV (reference sequence). V lost 8 bases and J lost 8, with 18 bases in between. CDR3 length: 14 residues. The CDR3 DNA follows: TGTGCCAGCCAGGATGTGGGGGGAGGAGAAAAACTGTTTTTT. Its protein product is CASQDVGGGEKLFF.

By its share, this clone is medium-sized. The chain is built from TRBV6-4 and TRBJ2-2; the match to TRBD2 covers 10 bases. V lost 4 bases and J lost 1; bases outside the gene matches: 0. Germline V gene data show CDR1 as MRHNA and CDR2 as SNTAGT. The CDR3 runs to 15 residues. In DNA, the CDR3 is TGTGCCAGCAGTGGGACTAGCGGGAACACCGGGGAGCTGTTTTTT. Amino acid sequence: CASSGTSGNTGELFF.

J is TRBJ2-1 and V is TRBV9; D ambiguous. The CDR3 runs to 11 residues. V was pared by 2 bases and J by 5 bases, with 2 bases between. The germline V gene encodes CDR1 SGDLS and CDR2 YYNGEE. The CDR3 DNA reads as TGTGCCAGCAGCGTTAACAATGAGCAGTTCTTC. It specifies CASSVNNEQFF.

This chain uses TRBV19 with TRBJ2-3, with D unresolved. With 4 bases removed from V and 2 bases from J, the gap between germline ends came to 10 bases. CDR3 length: 14 amino acids. Germline V gene data show CDR1 as LNHDA and CDR2 as SQIVND (reference sequence). The CDR3 coding sequence is TGTGCCAGTAGTAGCAGGCTACCCACAGATACGCAGTATTTT. Translating gives CASSSRLPTDTQYF.

The chain joins TRBV6-1 to TRBJ2-5; tentative D call: TRBD2 (5 bases). The germline CDR1 and CDR2 sequences are MNHNS and SASEGT. V gave up 8 bases and J gave up 5 bases, with 18 bases separating them. The CDR3 is 14 residues long. The CDR3 is CASGLGGGGETQYF. The DNA for the CDR3 is TGTGCCAGCGGATTGGGTGGAGGAGGCGAGACCCAGTACTTC.

The chain links TRBV5-5 to TRBJ2-7; D gene ambiguous. The germline gives CDR1 SGHKS, CDR2 YYEKEE (reference sequence). Trimming removed 0 bases from V and 2 bases from J, with 3 bases in between. The CDR3 is made up of 12 amino acids. The CDR3 bases are TGTGCCAGCAGCTTGGGTACCTACGAGCAGTACTTC. Translated, it gives CASSLGTYEQYF. The variable domain in full, completed from reference TRBV5-5 and TRBJ2-7, reads DAGVTQSPTHLIKTRGQQVTLRCSPISGHKSVSWYQQVLGQGPQFIFQYYEKEERGRGNFPDRFSARQFPNYSSELNVNALLLGDSALYLCASSLGTYEQYFGPGTRLTVT.

The gene calls are TRBV5-1 and TRBJ2-3, with 8 positions matching TRBD2. V lost 0 bases to trimming and J lost 2 bases; unmatched junction nucleotides: 5. The CDR3 spans 16 residues. The germline gives CDR1 SGHRS, CDR2 YFSETQ. The CDR3 sequence: CASSLGSGGVTDTQYF. The CDR3 DNA reads TGCGCCAGCAGCTTGGGGTCGGGAGGGGTCACAGATACGCAGTATTTT.

The rearrangement uses TRBV2 and TRBJ1-5; D is possibly TRBD1 (6 bases). The germline V gene encodes CDR1 SNHLY and CDR2 FYNNEI. V dropped 4 bases and J dropped 0 bases, with 10 bases sitting between them. The CDR3 totals 15 residues. The chain's CDR3 is CASSAGTPSNQPQHF. The CDR3 DNA reads as TGTGCCAGCAGTGCCGGGACACCTAGCAATCAGCCCCAGCATTTT.

The genes are TRBV7-2 and TRBJ1-2; D is ambiguous. V was clipped by 6 bases and J by 8 bases, with 10 bases between them. This CDR3 is built from 11 residues. Germline values: CDR1 SGHTA, CDR2 FQGNSA. CDR3 in amino acids: CASRLVLGYTF. CDR3 bases: TGTGCCAGCAGACTAGTACTGGGCTACACCTTC.

The chain has TRBV5-1 and TRBJ1-1; weak D call: TRBD1 (5 bases). V lost 1 base and J 7 bases, leaving 11 bases between the germline ends. The CDR3 runs to 13 residues. From germline, CDR1 is SGHRS and CDR2 YFSETQ. The CDR3, as DNA: TGCGCCAGCAGCTTGCAACAGGTCAATGAAGCTTTCTTT. Residues: CASSLQQVNEAFF. The whole variable domain, remainder taken from reference TRBV5-1 and TRBJ1-1, is KAGVTQTPRYLIKTRGQQVTLSCSPISGHRSVSWYQQTPGQGLQFLFEYFSETQRNKGNFPGRFSGRQFSNSRSEMNVSTLELGDSALYLCASSLQQVNEAFFGQGTRLTVV.

The V call is TRBV27, the J call TRBJ2-7; D remains ambiguous. Trimming shortened V by 7 bases and J by 4 bases, and 8 bases separated the two germline ends. This CDR3 is built from 11 residues. Germline-derived CDR1 and CDR2 are MNHEY and SMNVEV (reference sequence). The CDR3 spells CASKTEYEQYF. Here the CDR3 DNA reads TGTGCCAGCAAAACAGAGTACGAGCAGTACTTC.

The V gene is TRBV7-9, the J gene TRBJ2-7, with D possibly being TRBD1 (5 bases). V dropped 3 bases and J dropped 4 bases, with 13 bases sitting between them. There are 14 residues in the CDR3. Per the germline V gene, CDR1 is SEHNR and CDR2 is FQNEAQ (reference sequence). CDR3 sequence reads: CASSLGQGTYEQYF. The CDR3 DNA follows: TGTGCCAGCAGCTTGGGGCAGGGCACTTACGAGCAGTACTTC. Complete variable domain (other parts from reference TRBV7-9 and TRBJ2-7): DTGVSQNPRHKITKRGQNVTFRCDPISEHNRLYWYRQTLGQGPEFLTYFQNEAQLEKSRLLSDRFSAERPKGSFSTLEIQRTEQGDSAMYLCASSLGQGTYEQYFGPGTRLTVT.

The genes are TRBV7-3 and TRBJ2-2; tentatively, D is TRBD1 (5 bases). V gave up 2 bases and J gave up 1 base, with 5 bases separating them. Per the germline V gene, CDR1 is SGHTA and CDR2 is FQGTGA. This CDR3 has 14 residues. The CDR3 region has the DNA TGTGCCAGCAGCTTACAGGGGAACACCGGGGAGCTGTTTTTT. As protein: CASSLQGNTGELFF.

This sequence joins TRBV27 and TRBJ2-7; 10 nucleotides agree with TRBD1. The germline gives CDR1 MNHEY, CDR2 SMNVEV (reference sequence). The ends lost 5 bases at V and 3 bases at J; junction bases unmatched: 7. The CDR3 consists of 15 residues. This chain's CDR3 is CASSELGQGSYEQYF. Here the CDR3 DNA reads TGTGCCAGCAGTGAATTGGGACAGGGGAGCTACGAGCAGTACTTC.

The chain joins TRBV7-8 to TRBJ1-4; 10 bases are shared with TRBD1. After removal of 5 bases from V and 7 bases from J, the junction contained 10 bases not matched to a gene. Germline CDR1 reads SGHVS; CDR2 reads FQNEAQ. The CDR3 length is 16 residues. In nucleotides, the CDR3 is TGTGCCAGCAGCACGCGAGGACAGGGGGAGAGTGAAAAACTGTTTTTT. Residues: CASSTRGQGESEKLFF. Based on the CDR3 plus reference TRBV7-8 and TRBJ1-4, the full variable domain is GAGVSQSPRYKVAKRGQDVALRCDPISGHVSLFWYQQALGQGPEFLTYFQNEAQLDKSGLPSDRFFAERPEGSVSTLKIQRTQQEDSAVYLCASSTRGQGESEKLFFGSGTQLSVL.

This chain links TRBV19 with TRBJ1-3; a weak D match, TRBD1 (6 bases). Germline V gene sequence: CDR1 LNHDA, CDR2 SQIVND (reference sequence). V was pared by 7 bases and J by 2 bases, with 15 bases between. The CDR3 extends over 15 amino acids. The CDR3 nucleotides are TGTGCCAGTACTCAGGGGTTTAAGGCTGGAAACACCATATATTTT. This translates into CASTQGFKAGNTIYF.

The rearrangement uses TRBV27 and TRBJ2-1, with 9 bases matching TRBD1. With V trimmed by 5 bases and J by 4 bases, 12 bases remained unmatched. Germline assignment: CDR1 MNHEY and CDR2 SMNVEV (reference sequence). This CDR3 region has 17 residues. The CDR3, as DNA: TGTGCCAGCAGTGTTTTTGCCTTGGGGACAGGGTACAATGAGCAGTTCTTC. Amino acid sequence: CASSVFALGTGYNEQFF.

The gene calls are TRBV30 and TRBJ2-3, with 10 bases fitting TRBD2. The length of the CDR3 is 14 residues. Germline trimming cut 5 bases from V and 5 bases from J; bases unmatched to any gene: 7. Germline V gene data show CDR1 as GTSNPN and CDR2 as SVGIG (reference sequence). CDR3 coding DNA: TGTGCCTGGGACTTAGCGGGAGGAGGAGATACGCAGTATTTT. This encodes CAWDLAGGGDTQYF.

Of note for this clone: One end of the junction does not line up with germline, which may come from a read error. The chain joins TRBV7-9 to TRBJ2-7; maybe TRBD1 (6 bases). Germline V CDR1 and CDR2: SEHNR, FQNEAQ (reference sequence). The CDR3 runs 16 residues. CDR3 DNA sequence: TGTGCCAGCACCCTGACCCCCACAGGGTACGTCGGCGAGCAATACTTC. Residues: CASTLTPTGYVGEQYF.